This is a list of T cell receptor beta chains from one sample in a study of cytomegalovirus exposure and HLA in healthy donors. Sequencing used immunoSEQ multiplex PCR; TCRdb keeps in-frame clones, though not all of them. This sample has some 90,000 clones; under 75% occur once, and the top ten carry 2% to 2.5%. The sample comprised PBMCs. These TCRs come from a man between 45 and 60 years old in good health and CMV-seronegative. CDR3s include the opening cysteine and the closing phenylalanine or tryptophan. The order of the fields is clone size, V gene, J gene, D gene, CDR3 protein, CDR3 DNA. D genes are given only for firm matches. For some rows the clone size is stated as once, few or many, or as a class when expanded; others skip it.

clone size: once
V gene: TRBV7-9
J gene: TRBJ1-2
D gene: -
CDR3 protein: CASSFRGSLGTNYGYTF
CDR3 DNA: TGTGCCAGCAGCTTCCGAGGGAGCCTGGGGACTAACTATGGCTACACCTTC

clone size: -
V gene: TRBV2
J gene: TRBJ1-5
D gene: TRBD1
CDR3 protein: CASSADRGQPQHF
CDR3 DNA: TGTGCCAGCAGTGCGGACAGGGGACAGCCCCAGCATTTT

clone size: -
V gene: TRBV27
J gene: TRBJ2-7
D gene: -
CDR3 protein: CASSRGPGDAYEQYF
CDR3 DNA: TGTGCCAGCAGTCGGGGCCCGGGGGACGCCTACGAGCAGTACTTC

clone size: -
V gene: TRBV4-2
J gene: TRBJ2-1
D gene: TRBD2
CDR3 protein: CASSQEKLAGVDEQFF
CDR3 DNA: TGTGCCAGCAGCCAAGAGAAGTTAGCGGGGGTGGATGAGCAGTTCTTC

clone size: -
V gene: TRBV7-9
J gene: TRBJ1-4
D gene: -
CDR3 protein: CASSFDEKLFF
CDR3 DNA: TGTGCCAGCAGCTTCGATGAAAAACTGTTTTTT

clone size: -
V gene: TRBV28
J gene: TRBJ2-7
D gene: TRBD1
CDR3 protein: CASSFLGQGASYEQYF
CDR3 DNA: TGTGCCAGCAGTTTCCTCGGACAGGGGGCGTCATACGAGCAGTACTTC

clone size: once
V gene: TRBV5-1
J gene: TRBJ2-7
D gene: -
CDR3 protein: CASSLDYSYEQYF
CDR3 DNA: TGCGCCAGCAGCTTGGACTACTCCTACGAGCAGTACTTC

clone size: -
V gene: TRBV28
J gene: TRBJ1-2
D gene: -
CDR3 protein: CASSFYGTNYGYTF
CDR3 DNA: TGTGCCAGCAGTTTTTACGGGACTAACTATGGCTACACCTTC

clone size: -
V gene: TRBV4-2
J gene: TRBJ2-5
D gene: TRBD2
CDR3 protein: CASSQMASGELIETQYF
CDR3 DNA: TGTGCCAGCAGCCAAATGGCTAGCGGGGAGTTAATAGAGACCCAGTACTTC

clone size: once
V gene: TRBV7-9
J gene: TRBJ2-7
D gene: -
CDR3 protein: CASTSGLTYEQYF
CDR3 DNA: TGTGCCAGCACGAGCGGCCTTACCTACGAGCAGTACTTC

clone size: -
V gene: TRBV10-3
J gene: TRBJ2-7
D gene: TRBD2
CDR3 protein: CAIGGKAGDTHEQYF
CDR3 DNA: TGTGCCATCGGGGGTAAAGCGGGAGATACCCACGAGCAGTACTTC

clone size: -
V gene: TRBV5-6
J gene: TRBJ2-7
D gene: TRBD1
CDR3 protein: CASSFATGAKPTEQYF
CDR3 DNA: TGTGCCAGCAGCTTCGCCACAGGGGCGAAACCCACCGAGCAGTACTTC

clone size: -
V gene: TRBV7-9
J gene: TRBJ2-7
D gene: -
CDR3 protein: CASSPQGANEQYF
CDR3 DNA: TGTGCCAGCAGCCCACAGGGTGCAAACGAGCAGTACTTC

clone size: -
V gene: TRBV4-2
J gene: TRBJ2-2
D gene: TRBD2
CDR3 protein: CASSQEPSGGIVGELFF
CDR3 DNA: TGTGCCAGCAGCCAAGAGCCAAGCGGGGGGATCGTCGGGGAGCTGTTTTTT

clone size: -
V gene: TRBV10-1
J gene: TRBJ2-2
D gene: -
CDR3 protein: CASSESLIATELFF
CDR3 DNA: TGCGCCAGCAGTGAGTCGTTGATAGCAACGGAGCTGTTTTTT

clone size: -
V gene: TRBV2
J gene: TRBJ2-4
D gene: -
CDR3 protein: CASSRIADQNIQYF
CDR3 DNA: TGTGCCAGCAGCCGCATAGCGGACCAAAACATTCAGTACTTC

clone size: -
V gene: TRBV29-1
J gene: TRBJ1-1
D gene: -
CDR3 protein: CSVFGSAATEAFF
CDR3 DNA: TGCAGCGTTTTCGGGAGTGCGGCGACTGAAGCTTTCTTT

clone size: few
V gene: TRBV5-1
J gene: TRBJ2-2
D gene: -
CDR3 protein: CASSIQGARTGELFF
CDR3 DNA: TGCGCCAGCAGCATCCAAGGGGCGAGAACCGGGGAGCTGTTTTTT

clone size: -
V gene: TRBV11-2
J gene: TRBJ2-1
D gene: -
CDR3 protein: CASSLVVSSEHNEQFF
CDR3 DNA: TGTGCCAGCAGCTTAGTTGTGTCTAGCGAACACAATGAGCAGTTCTTC

clone size: -
V gene: TRBV28
J gene: TRBJ1-1
D gene: -
CDR3 protein: CASLSTAMNTEAFF
CDR3 DNA: TGTGCCAGCCTCTCGACAGCCATGAACACTGAAGCTTTCTTT

clone size: few
V gene: TRBV9
J gene: TRBJ2-7
D gene: -
CDR3 protein: CASSPPPGSHEQYF
CDR3 DNA: TGTGCCAGCAGCCCCCCCCCGGGGTCCCACGAGCAGTACTTC

clone size: -
V gene: TRBV6-6
J gene: TRBJ1-1
D gene: -
CDR3 protein: CASSKAGGEAFF
CDR3 DNA: TGTGCCAGCAGCAAAGCGGGTGGCGAAGCTTTCTTT

clone size: -
V gene: TRBV28
J gene: TRBJ1-3
D gene: -
CDR3 protein: CASSSLGASSGNTIYF
CDR3 DNA: TGTGCCAGCAGCTCGTTGGGGGCTTCCTCTGGAAACACCATATATTTT

clone size: -
V gene: TRBV27
J gene: TRBJ1-2
D gene: -
CDR3 protein: CASSFSGLDNYGYTF
CDR3 DNA: TGTGCCAGCAGTTTCTCGGGACTAGATAACTATGGCTACACCTTC

clone size: -
V gene: TRBV6-1
J gene: TRBJ2-1
D gene: TRBD1
CDR3 protein: CASIQGGTGKQFF
CDR3 DNA: TGTGCCAGCATACAAGGAGGGACAGGGAAGCAGTTCTTC

clone size: -
V gene: TRBV5-6
J gene: TRBJ2-1
D gene: -
CDR3 protein: CASSATSYEQFF
CDR3 DNA: TGTGCCAGCAGCGCGACTAGTTATGAGCAGTTCTTC

clone size: -
V gene: TRBV5-6
J gene: TRBJ2-7
D gene: -
CDR3 protein: CASSPGNPHEQYF
CDR3 DNA: TGTGCCAGCAGCCCAGGGAATCCCCACGAGCAGTACTTC

clone size: -
V gene: TRBV10-3
J gene: TRBJ2-3
D gene: -
CDR3 protein: CASGIADTQYF
CDR3 DNA: TGTGCCAGCGGAATAGCCGATACGCAGTATTTT